This T cell receptor (beta chain) was identified in a study of vaccination effects on CD4 cells after COVID-19. Looking at the study overall: The study obtained samples from a couple of convalescent patients 16 days and one week before vaccination.

Measured with immunoSEQ multiplex PCR; TCRdb has only the in-frame clones, and not every one. The table has 25,000 to 35,000 clones, under 80% seen once. After expansion with viral peptide pools in the ViraFEST assay, antigen-specific CD4+ T cells were sequenced. At the end of more than 8 days of culture, CD4+ T cells were isolated. PCR confirmed that the person was infected with SARS-CoV-2 between March and December 2020. The CDR3 runs to 15 residues. Between the trimmed V and J ends, which lost 1 base and 4 bases, there was a span of 11 bases. CDR1 and CDR2 from the germline V gene are KGHSH and LQKENI. This clone has a handful of counts. Its matching antigen is unknown.

The sequence was collected from a human donor who had a prior SARS-CoV-2 infection. This sequence joins TRBV18 and TRBJ1-5; no reliable D call. Sequences were derived from CD4+ T cells from PBMCs cultured with a peptide pool, sampled before COVID-19 vaccination. This CDR3 reads CASSPRAGGNQPQHF. In DNA, the CDR3 is TGTGCCAGCTCACCACGGGCTGGCGGGAATCAGCCCCAGCATTTT.